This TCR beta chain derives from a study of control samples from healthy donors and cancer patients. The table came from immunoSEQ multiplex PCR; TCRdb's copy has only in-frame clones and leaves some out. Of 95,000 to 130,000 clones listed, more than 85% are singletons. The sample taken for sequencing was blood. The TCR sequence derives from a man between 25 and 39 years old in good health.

The CDR3 DNA is TGTGCCACCAGCCTTAACAGGGAGTCAAGATCACCCCTCCACTTT. This gives the protein CATSLNRESRSPLHF. This chain links TRBV15 with TRBJ1-6; tentative D call: TRBD1 (6 bases). The germline gives CDR1 LNHNV, CDR2 YYDKDF (reference sequence). With 5 bases removed from V and 10 bases from J, the gap between germline ends came to 18 bases. The CDR3 totals 15 residues.